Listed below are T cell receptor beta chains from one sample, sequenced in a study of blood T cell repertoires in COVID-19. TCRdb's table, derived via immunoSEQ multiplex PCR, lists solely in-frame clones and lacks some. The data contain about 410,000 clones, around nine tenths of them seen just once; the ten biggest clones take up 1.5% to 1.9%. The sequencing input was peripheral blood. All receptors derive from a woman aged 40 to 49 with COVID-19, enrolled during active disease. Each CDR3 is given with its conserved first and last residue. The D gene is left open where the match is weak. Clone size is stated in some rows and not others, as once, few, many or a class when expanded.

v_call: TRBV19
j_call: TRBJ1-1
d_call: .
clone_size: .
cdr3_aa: CASSIGRGTEAFF
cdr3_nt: TGTGCCAGTAGTATAGGTAGGGGCACTGAAGCTTTCTTT

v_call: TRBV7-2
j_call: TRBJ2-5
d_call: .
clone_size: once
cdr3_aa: CASSSGAPQETQYF
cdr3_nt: TGTGCCAGCAGCTCAGGGGCTCCACAAGAGACCCAGTACTTC

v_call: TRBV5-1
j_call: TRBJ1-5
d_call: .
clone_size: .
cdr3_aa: CASSLGQDSNQPQHF
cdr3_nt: TGCGCCAGCAGCTTGGGACAGGATAGCAATCAGCCCCAGCATTTT

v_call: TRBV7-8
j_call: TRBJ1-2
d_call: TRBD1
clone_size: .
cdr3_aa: CASSRDRAYGYTF
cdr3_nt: TGTGCCAGCAGCCGAGACAGGGCTTATGGCTACACCTTC

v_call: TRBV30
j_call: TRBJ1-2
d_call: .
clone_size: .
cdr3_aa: CAWNREDKLFGYTF
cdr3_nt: TGTGCCTGGAACAGGGAAGATAAGCTCTTTGGCTACACCTTC

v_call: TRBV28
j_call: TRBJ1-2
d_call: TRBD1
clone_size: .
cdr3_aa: CASTARGTPDGYTF
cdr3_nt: TGTGCCAGCACGGCCAGGGGGACCCCCGATGGCTACACCTTC

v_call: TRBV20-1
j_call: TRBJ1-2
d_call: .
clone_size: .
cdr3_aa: CSDGHRYTF
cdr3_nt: TGCAGTGATGGCCATCGCTACACCTTC

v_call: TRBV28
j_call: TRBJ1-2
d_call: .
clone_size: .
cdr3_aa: CASSLSRVTGWDGYTF
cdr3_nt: TGTGCCAGCAGTTTATCCCGGGTTACGGGGTGGGATGGCTACACCTTC

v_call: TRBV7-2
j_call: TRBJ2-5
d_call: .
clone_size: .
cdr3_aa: CASSAGPEVGETQYF
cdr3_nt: TGTGCCAGCAGCGCGGGCCCTGAAGTTGGAGAGACCCAGTACTTC

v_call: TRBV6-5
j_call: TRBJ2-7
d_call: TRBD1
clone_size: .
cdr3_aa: CASRDLGQANEQYF
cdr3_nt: TGTGCCAGTCGAGATCTAGGACAGGCCAACGAGCAGTACTTC

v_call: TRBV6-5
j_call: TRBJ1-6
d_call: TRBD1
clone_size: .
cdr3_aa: CASSYAGGSPALHF
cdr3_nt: TGTGCCAGCAGTTACGCAGGGGGCTCCCCCGCCCTCCACTTT

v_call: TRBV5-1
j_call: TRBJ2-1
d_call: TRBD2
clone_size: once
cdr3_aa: CASSVSGLASGSEQFF
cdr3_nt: TGCGCCAGCAGCGTCTCGGGACTAGCTTCGGGTAGTGAGCAGTTCTTC

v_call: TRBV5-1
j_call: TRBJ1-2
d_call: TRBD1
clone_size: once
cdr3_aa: CASSSDRGNGYTF
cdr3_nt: TGCGCCAGCAGCTCCGACAGGGGGAATGGCTACACCTTC

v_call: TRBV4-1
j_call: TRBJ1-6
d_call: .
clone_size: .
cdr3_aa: CASSQVVLVTPLHF
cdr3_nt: TGCGCCAGCAGCCAAGTAGTGTTAGTAACGCCCCTCCACTTT

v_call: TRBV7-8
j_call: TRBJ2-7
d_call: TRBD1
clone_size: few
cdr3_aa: CASSPRQGSYEQYF
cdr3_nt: TGTGCCAGCAGCCCAAGACAGGGATCCTACGAGCAGTACTTC

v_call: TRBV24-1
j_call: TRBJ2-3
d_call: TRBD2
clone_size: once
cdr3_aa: CATSGLAGTDTQYF
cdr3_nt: TGTGCCACCAGTGGACTAGCGGGAACAGATACGCAGTATTTT